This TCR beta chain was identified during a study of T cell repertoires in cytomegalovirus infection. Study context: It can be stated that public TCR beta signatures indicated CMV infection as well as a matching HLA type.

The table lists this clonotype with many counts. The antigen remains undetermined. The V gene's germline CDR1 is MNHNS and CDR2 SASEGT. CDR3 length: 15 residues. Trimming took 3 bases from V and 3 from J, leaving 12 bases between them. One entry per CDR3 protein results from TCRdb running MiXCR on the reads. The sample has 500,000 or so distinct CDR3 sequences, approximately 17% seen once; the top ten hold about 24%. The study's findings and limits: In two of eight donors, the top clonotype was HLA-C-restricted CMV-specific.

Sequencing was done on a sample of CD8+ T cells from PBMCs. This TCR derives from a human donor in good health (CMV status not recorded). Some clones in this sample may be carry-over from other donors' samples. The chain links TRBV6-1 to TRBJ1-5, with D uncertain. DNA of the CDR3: TGTGCCAGCAGTGATCTTGACGGGCTCAATCAGCCCCAGCATTTT. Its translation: CASSDLDGLNQPQHF.